This T cell receptor (beta chain) was found in a study of shared clonotypes between healthy human individuals. Naive CD45RA+ and memory CD45RA-negative subsets were split from CD4+ cells. The trim removed 4 bases at V and 4 bases at J, leaving 6 bases unmatched. CDR3 length equals 14 residues. Germline V CDR1 and CDR2: MNHEY, SVGAGI. This clone was recorded many times. Profiling relied on immunoSEQ multiplex PCR, and the TCRdb table lists in-frame clones only, not all of them. The sample yields more than 1 million clones, more than 75% seen once. The V call is TRBV6-5, the J call TRBJ2-7; 8 nucleotides align to TRBD1. The sequence was collected from a man aged 18 to 29 in good health. Some clones in this sample may be carry-over from other donors' samples. The sequenced sample consisted of memory CD4+ T cells from PBMCs. Sample subset: CD45RA-negative fraction. The chain's CDR3 is CASSLSQGVYEQYF. The CDR3 DNA reads TGTGCCAGCAGTTTATCACAGGGGGTTTACGAGCAGTACTTC.